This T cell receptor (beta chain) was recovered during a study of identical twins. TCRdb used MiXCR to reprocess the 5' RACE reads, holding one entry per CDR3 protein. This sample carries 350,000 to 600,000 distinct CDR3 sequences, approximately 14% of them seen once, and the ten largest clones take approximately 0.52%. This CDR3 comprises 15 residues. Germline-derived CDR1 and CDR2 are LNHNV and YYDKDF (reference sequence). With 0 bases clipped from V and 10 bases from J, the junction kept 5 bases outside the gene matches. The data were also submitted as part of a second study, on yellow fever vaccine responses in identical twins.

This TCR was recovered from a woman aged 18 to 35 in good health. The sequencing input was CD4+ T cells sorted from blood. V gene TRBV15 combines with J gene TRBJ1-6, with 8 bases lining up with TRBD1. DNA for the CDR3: TGTGCCACCAGCAGAGATAATCAGGGGGCATCACCCCTCCACTTT. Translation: CATSRDNQGASPLHF.